This section outlines one T cell receptor (beta chain) sequence together with its context. The antigen is unknown. The protocol was immunoSEQ multiplex PCR, while the TCRdb copy is restricted to in-frame clones and leaves out a portion. The table lists tens of thousands of clones, roughly 84% of them singletons. These data originate in a study of PD-L1 blockade in urothelial cancer. Turning to the study itself: In the patient group, about 85% of the roughly 30 were males with bladder-origin urothelial cancer.

Study observations and caveats: Better survival was forecast by a pretreatment blood TCR clonality below the median.

Sequenced here: PBMCs, sampled around atezolizumab (anti-PD-L1) treatment. The TCR was taken from a man aged 70-80 years with urothelial cancer.

The CDR3 region is CASSLGSSGNSEQFF. Written as DNA, the CDR3 is TGTGCCAGCAGCTTGGGGTCCAGCGGGAATTCTGAGCAGTTCTTC. The rearrangement joins TRBV5-4 to TRBJ2-1; 7 bases are a match to TRBD2. Germline lookup yields CDR1 SGHNT and CDR2 YYREEE (reference sequence). The CDR3 covers 15 residues. The junction had 9 bases not matched to a gene; V was cut back by 0 bases and J by 9 bases.